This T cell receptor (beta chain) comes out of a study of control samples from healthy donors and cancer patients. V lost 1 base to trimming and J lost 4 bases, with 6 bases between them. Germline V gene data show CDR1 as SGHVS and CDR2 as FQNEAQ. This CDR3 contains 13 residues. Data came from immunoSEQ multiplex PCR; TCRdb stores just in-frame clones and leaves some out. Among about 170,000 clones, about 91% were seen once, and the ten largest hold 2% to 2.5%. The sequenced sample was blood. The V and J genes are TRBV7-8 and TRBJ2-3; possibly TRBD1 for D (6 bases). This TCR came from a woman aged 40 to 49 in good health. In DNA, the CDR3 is TGTGCCAGCAGCTTAGGGGGGCCAGATACGCAGTATTTT. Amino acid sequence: CASSLGGPDTQYF. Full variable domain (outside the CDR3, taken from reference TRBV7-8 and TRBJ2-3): GAGVSQSPRYKVAKRGQDVALRCDPISGHVSLFWYQQALGQGPEFLTYFQNEAQLDKSGLPSDRFFAERPEGSVSTLKIQRTQQEDSAVYLCASSLGGPDTQYFGPGTRLTVL.